These 29 T cell receptor beta chains were all obtained from the same sample, sequenced in a study of cytomegalovirus exposure and HLA in healthy donors. The PCR used 60 Vbeta and 13 Jbeta primers. Assay used: immunoSEQ multiplex PCR; TCRdb lists only in-frame clones, some missing. In total, the table holds tens of thousands of clones. The source material was PBMCs. The receptors were gathered from a man aged 45-60 years in good health and CMV-seropositive.

The chain links TRBV7-9 to TRBJ2-1, with 8 bases fitting TRBD2. The CDR3 contains 18 residues. Trimming took 1 base from V and 3 from J; bases not matched to a gene: 11. The germline gives CDR1 SEHNR, CDR2 FQNEAQ (reference sequence). This CDR3 is CASSLEAGVLWDYNEQFF. CDR3 DNA sequence: TGTGCCAGCAGCTTAGAAGCGGGAGTTTTGTGGGACTACAATGAGCAGTTCTTC.

The J gene is TRBJ2-1, the V gene TRBV2; TRBD1 is a possible D gene (7 bases). Germline lookup yields CDR1 SNHLY and CDR2 FYNNEI. The V and J ends lost 5 bases and 4 bases respectively, with 15 bases between them. The CDR3 has 15 amino acids. As DNA, the CDR3 is TGTGCCAGCAGTATTCAGGGGGGATTTTACAATGAGCAGTTCTTC. It specifies CASSIQGGFYNEQFF.

This chain links TRBV18 with TRBJ2-7; possibly TRBD1 for D (6 bases). The CDR3 length is 14 residues. Germline V lookup: CDR1 KGHSH, CDR2 LQKENI. Between the trimmed V and J ends, which lost 3 bases and 3 bases, there was a span of 12 bases. CDR3 in amino acids: CASSPPGTSYEQYF. The CDR3 nucleotides read TGTGCCAGCTCACCCCCCGGGACAAGCTACGAGCAGTACTTC.

This rearrangement joins TRBV7-6 to TRBJ1-6; D uncertain. The CDR3 has 19 residues. Deletions cut 2 bases from V and 0 bases from J, with 17 bases between. The germline V gene encodes CDR1 SGHVS and CDR2 FNYEAQ. DNA of the CDR3: TGTGCCAGCAGCTTAACCGAGAAGCGGTCTAGCTCCTATAATTCACCCCTCCACTTT. Protein sequence: CASSLTEKRSSSYNSPLHF.

The chain combines TRBV9 with TRBJ2-2, with D maybe TRBD1 (6 bases). This CDR3 comprises 15 residues. From germline, CDR1 is SGDLS and CDR2 YYNGEE. Trimming stripped 0 bases from V and 3 bases from J, with 9 bases between. The CDR3 DNA reads as TGTGCCAGCAGCGTAGGAGGGGGATACACCGGGGAGCTGTTTTTT. Translated: CASSVGGGYTGELFF.

This chain joins TRBV19 and TRBJ2-1, with TRBD2 identical over 10 bases. The CDR3 covers 16 residues. V gave up 4 bases and J gave up 0 bases; unmatched junction bases: 3. The V gene's germline CDR1 is LNHDA and CDR2 SQIVND (reference sequence). The CDR3 bases are TGTGCCAGTAGTAAAAGGACTAGCGGCTCCTACAATGAGCAGTTCTTC. This gives the protein CASSKRTSGSYNEQFF.

Concerning this clone: Other DNA sequences in the sample encode the same CDR3. J is TRBJ1-4 and V is TRBV18; TRBD1 matches 9 bases. Germline assignment: CDR1 KGHSH and CDR2 LQKENI. The CDR3 covers 14 residues. The V gene end was trimmed by 3 bases and the J gene end by 7 bases; junction bases not matched to a gene: 3. The CDR3 sequence is CASSPGQGGEKLFF. The CDR3 bases are TGTGCCAGCTCACCGGGACAGGGAGGTGAAAAACTGTTTTTT.

This chain joins TRBV5-6 and TRBJ2-2; 10 bases fit TRBD1. The CDR3 totals 15 residues. Germline lookup yields CDR1 SGHDT and CDR2 YYEEEE. V dropped 4 bases and J dropped 4; count of bases not matched to a gene: 4. In DNA form, the CDR3 reads TGTGCCAGCAGCCGGGACAGGGGTAGCACCGGGGAGCTGTTTTTT. Translation: CASSRDRGSTGELFF.

The chain couples TRBV28 to TRBJ1-2; a possible D gene is TRBD1 (5 bases). Trimming removed 5 bases from V and 2 bases from J, with 12 bases in between. Per the germline V gene, CDR1 is MDHEN and CDR2 is SYDVKM. This CDR3 region has 14 residues. This chain's CDR3 is CASSLSAGNYGYTF. The CDR3 nucleotides are TGTGCCAGCAGTCTGTCGGCAGGGAACTATGGCTACACCTTC.

The rearrangement joins TRBV5-1 to TRBJ2-1, with D possibly matching TRBD1 (5 bases). CDR1 is SGHRS and CDR2 is YFSETQ in the germline V gene. This CDR3 spans 18 amino acids. V was pared by 0 bases and J by 7 bases, with 23 bases between. CDR3 protein: CASSLVYLGQAGRNEQFF. The CDR3 bases are TGCGCCAGCAGCTTGGTCTATTTGGGGCAGGCCGGCAGGAATGAGCAGTTCTTC.

The V and J genes are TRBV7-2 and TRBJ2-1; no clear D gene. Germline V CDR1 and CDR2: SGHTA, FQGNSA. V was trimmed by 3 bases and J by 6 bases, leaving 6 bases between them. This CDR3 region has 12 residues. The CDR3 spells CASSFVSNEQFF. The CDR3, as DNA: TGTGCCAGCAGCTTCGTTAGCAATGAGCAGTTCTTC.

V and J are TRBV7-6 and TRBJ2-1; D possibly corresponds to TRBD2 (6 bases). The CDR3 sequence is 21 residues long. The germline CDR1 and CDR2 sequences are SGHVS and FNYEAQ. V lost 4 bases and J 7 bases, leaving 35 bases between the germline ends. The CDR3 loop is CASSSYHLRGTSNRAGNEQFF. The CDR3 nucleotides are TGTGCCAGCAGCTCTTACCATTTACGTGGGACTTCGAACCGGGCAGGGAATGAGCAGTTCTTC.

The rearrangement links TRBV30 to TRBJ2-1; no firm D call. Deletions cut 4 bases from V and 8 bases from J, with 15 bases between. This CDR3 spans 13 amino acids. Germline CDR1 GTSNPN, CDR2 SVGIG (reference sequence). In nucleotides, the CDR3 is TGTGCCTGGACCCTCGAGCCTGGTGATGAGCAGTTCTTC. This encodes CAWTLEPGDEQFF.

Note on this clone: Other nucleotide sequences from this sample produce the same CDR3. Written as DNA, the CDR3 is TGTGCCAGTAGTTCCGGACAGGGGTCCGGGGAGCTGTTTTTT. Translated, it gives CASSSGQGSGELFF. The rearrangement joins TRBV19 to TRBJ2-2; 9 nucleotides align to TRBD1. Germline V gene sequence: CDR1 LNHDA, CDR2 SQIVND (reference sequence). CDR3 size: 14 residues. With V trimmed by 5 bases and J by 6 bases, 4 bases remained unmatched.

The chain employs TRBV4-3 and TRBJ2-3, with D maybe TRBD2 (6 bases). The V gene lost 1 base and the J gene lost 3 bases, with 14 bases spanning the gap. Germline CDR1 reads LGHNA; CDR2 reads YSLEER. The CDR3 is made up of 16 amino acids. CDR3 nucleotides: TGCGCCAGCAGCCAAGCTCTGCTAGCGAGAACAGATACGCAGTATTTT. Residues: CASSQALLARTDTQYF.

The chain recombines TRBV9 with TRBJ2-1, with 7 bases aligning to TRBD2. The V gene end was trimmed by 0 bases and the J gene end by 7 bases; junction bases not matched to a gene: 10. Germline lookup yields CDR1 SGDLS and CDR2 YYNGEE. This CDR3 spans 16 amino acids. The CDR3 DNA reads as TGTGCCAGCAGCGTAGGGTCAGGAGCGGGACGAAATGAGCAGTTCTTC. It yields the protein CASSVGSGAGRNEQFF.

The chain combines TRBV4-3 with TRBJ2-1, with a possible D match to TRBD2 (5 bases). The V end lost 0 bases, the J end lost 3 bases, and 12 bases lay between the germline ends. Germline CDR1 reads LGHNA; CDR2 reads YSLEER. CDR3 size: 16 residues. DNA for the CDR3: TGCGCCAGCAGCCAAGATCGGGGTGGGGACTACAATGAGCAGTTCTTC. This translates into CASSQDRGGDYNEQFF.

V gene TRBV19 combines with J gene TRBJ2-3; TRBD2 might be the D (5 bases). Germline CDR1 reads LNHDA; CDR2 reads SQIVND (reference sequence). The CDR3 runs to 13 residues. V lost 6 bases, J lost 2 bases, and 9 bases lay in between. In DNA form, the CDR3 reads TGTGCCAGTAGGCGGGTAGACACAGATACGCAGTATTTT. Translated, it gives CASRRVDTDTQYF.

The chain links TRBV7-9 to TRBJ2-7, with D possibly matching TRBD2 (6 bases). Germline V gene data show CDR1 as SEHNR and CDR2 as FQNEAQ (reference sequence). This CDR3 is built from 12 residues. Between the trimmed V and J ends, which lost 5 bases and 5 bases, there was a span of 10 bases. The CDR3 bases are TGTGCCAGCAGCCCAACGGGGGACGAGCAGTACGTC. Encoded protein: CASSPTGDEQYV.

This chain links TRBV28 with TRBJ1-5; TRBD1 might be the D (5 bases). Germline CDR1 MDHEN, CDR2 SYDVKM. Trimming shortened V by 7 bases and J by 5 bases, and 15 bases separated the two germline ends. The CDR3 covers 14 residues. The CDR3 loop reads CASTLGQGYQPQHF. The CDR3 region has the DNA TGTGCCAGCACCCTGGGGCAGGGCTATCAGCCCCAGCATTTT.

The gene calls are TRBV5-6 and TRBJ1-2; maybe TRBD1 (5 bases). V was trimmed by 0 bases and J by 5 bases, leaving 8 bases between them. This CDR3 has 13 residues. From germline, CDR1 is SGHDT and CDR2 YYEEEE. As DNA, the CDR3 is TGTGCCAGCAGCTTGGCGGCAGGGTATGGCTACACCTTC. Its translation is CASSLAAGYGYTF.

The V gene is TRBV9, the J gene TRBJ2-7; a weak D match, TRBD2 (7 bases). This CDR3 has 15 residues. Germline assignment: CDR1 SGDLS and CDR2 YYNGEE. V was cut by 0 bases and J by 4 bases, with 14 bases left in between. The CDR3 spells CASSVEGGGGYEQYF. The CDR3 region has the DNA TGTGCCAGCAGCGTAGAGGGGGGAGGGGGATACGAGCAGTACTTC.

V and J are TRBV6-5 and TRBJ2-6, with TRBD2 as a possible D gene (5 bases). V dropped 8 bases and J dropped 0 bases, with 11 bases sitting between them. CDR3 length equals 15 residues. CDR1 and CDR2 (germline): MNHEY, SVGAGI. CDR3 protein: CASSPAGSGANVLTF. As DNA, the CDR3 is TGTGCCAGCTCCCCGGCGGGCTCTGGGGCCAACGTCCTGACTTTC.

The J gene is TRBJ1-1, the V gene TRBV28; D perhaps matches TRBD1 (5 bases). The CDR3 loop spans 13 amino acids. In germline, CDR1 is MDHEN, CDR2 SYDVKM. The V and J ends lost 6 bases and 7 bases respectively, with 15 bases between them. As DNA, the CDR3 is TGTGCCAGCAGCCCCGCCCGACAGTTTGAAGCTTTCTTT. Translation: CASSPARQFEAFF.

The CDR3 DNA is TGTGCCAGCAGTGAACTAGCGGGTCAAGAGACCCAGTACTTC. This gives the protein CASSELAGQETQYF. V and J are TRBV2 and TRBJ2-5, with TRBD2 matching 8 bases. Trimming cost V 2 bases and J 2 bases; bases outside gene matches: 1. Germline V lookup: CDR1 SNHLY, CDR2 FYNNEI. The CDR3 spans 14 residues.

This sequence joins TRBV19 and TRBJ1-1; perhaps TRBD1 as D (5 bases). CDR1 and CDR2 (germline): LNHDA, SQIVND (reference sequence). V shed 2 bases and J shed 0 bases, with 16 bases lying between them. The CDR3 totals 17 residues. The chain's CDR3 is CASSIFPSQVMNTEAFF. DNA of the CDR3: TGTGCCAGTAGTATATTTCCCTCACAGGTAATGAACACTGAAGCTTTCTTT.

The chain uses TRBV7-9 and TRBJ1-1; 10 nucleotides align to TRBD1. Per the germline V gene, CDR1 is SEHNR and CDR2 is FQNEAQ (reference sequence). V shed 7 bases, J shed 5 bases, and the junction held 4 bases outside the gene matches. There are 13 residues in the CDR3. The CDR3 loop reads CASTRGQGTEAFF. CDR3 nucleotide sequence: TGTGCCAGCACGAGGGGACAGGGGACTGAAGCTTTCTTT.

V gene TRBV29-1 combines with J gene TRBJ2-3, with 9 bases fitting TRBD2. The CDR3 covers 13 residues. Losses at the gene ends were 6 bases for V and 1 base for J; bases not matched to a gene: 2. Germline V gene data show CDR1 as SQVTM and CDR2 as ANQGSEA. This CDR3 is CSVIAGGTDTQYF. The DNA for the CDR3 is TGCAGCGTAATAGCGGGAGGCACAGATACGCAGTATTTT.

The V call is TRBV4-2, the J call TRBJ2-1; 8 bases match TRBD2. J gave up 7 bases and V 1 base, and 12 bases lay outside the gene matches. The CDR3 runs to 17 residues. Germline V CDR1 and CDR2: LGHNA, YNFKEQ. The CDR3 reads CASSQAVGAGGENEQFF. The CDR3 nucleotides are TGTGCCAGCAGCCAAGCGGTGGGGGCGGGAGGAGAAAATGAGCAGTTCTTC.